The present T cell receptor beta chain was sequenced within a study of T cells after yellow fever vaccination. Whole-study findings and limits: Shared CD4/CD8 clonotypes were a small share, likely from convergent recombination. It was a weaker secondary response, yet one that peaked faster, at day 5 versus 15.

The V gene lost 7 bases and the J gene lost 7 bases, with 15 bases spanning the gap. CDR1 and CDR2 from the germline V gene are MNHNY and SVGAGI (reference sequence). This CDR3 is 13 amino acids long. In making TCR cDNA, 5'RACE template switching added a universal primer site and UMIs to it. Using its own MiXCR run on the 5' RACE reads, TCRdb lists one record per CDR3 protein. The table includes about 260,000 distinct CDR3 sequences, roughly 13% detected once. For this clonotype: Its antigen is not identified.

The sequence was obtained from a young man who received the YFV17D yellow fever vaccine. V is TRBV6-6 and J is TRBJ2-3; the D gene could be TRBD1 or TRBD2 (5 bases each). Source: CD4+ T cells sorted from PBMCs, taken 45 days after the yellow fever booster vaccination. CDR3 loop: CASTLKGSHTQYF. The CDR3 nucleotides read TGTGCCAGCACGCTAAAGGGGAGCCATACGCAGTATTTT.